This T cell receptor (beta chain) was obtained from a study of regulatory T cells in long-lasting Graves disease (dated by TCRdb to the early 2020s). About the investigation overall: In the newly diagnosed Graves' disease group, patients had been taking antithyroid drugs for less than 3 months. Persistent Graves' disease patients were compared with newly diagnosed Graves' disease patients by peripheral blood TCR sequencing and RNA sequencing. The study was conducted in China and was registered as a clinical trial. A total of around 35 samples underwent TCR sequencing, from roughly 13 patients with persistent Graves' disease and approximately 20 patients with newly diagnosed Graves' disease.

V and J lose 2 bases and 0 bases, and a span of 19 bases separates them. CDR1 and CDR2 are drawn from the germline V gene (reference sequence): MNHEY, SMNVEV. The CDR3 goes from the cysteine to the phenylalanine over 18 residues. Kept here is only the CDR3 DNA, which spans 54 bases and is read in frame from base 1. This clonotype was detected ten times or more. Its antigen is not yet known. There are no base qualities to consult, and no much larger clone falls within one base. The research as a whole found: Compared with newly diagnosed patients, persistent Graves' disease patients had lower TCR Shannon entropy and fewer highly expanded clones, which suggests clonal expansion. TRBV28, TRBJ1-2 and TRBJ2-5 were preferentially used in persistent disease, while TRBV20-1 and TRBJ2-1 were favored in newly diagnosed disease. Only peripheral blood was studied, because thyroid tissue, the primary lesion, was inaccessible. More public clonotypes were shared among persistent patients (roughly 2,700) than among newly diagnosed patients (966). The small sample size was acknowledged by the authors as a limitation that may reduce accuracy. Sequencing and analysis were restricted to the TCR beta chain.

Taken with the paper, the label for time point translates to: newly diagnosed GD, antithyroid drugs for less than 3 months. For both TCR sequencing and RNA sequencing, RNA was extracted from PBMCs using TRIzol. Graves' disease was diagnosed according to American Thyroid Association guidelines. Patients for the study were recruited at an endocrinology department in Xi'an, China. Each patient gave roughly 8.4 milliliters of peripheral blood, collected in an EDTA anticoagulant tube. PBMCs were isolated by Ficoll Paque Plus density gradient separation without further T cell sorting. An Agilent 2100 Bioanalyzer and agarose gel were used to check RNA quality, and a NanoDrop 2000 was used to measure RNA concentration. Library creation used multiplex PCR. The instrument given in TCRdb is Illumina HiSeq 4000. TCR beta libraries were built with iRepertoire HTBI primers and Arm-PCR amplification of CDR3 regions. Before sequencing, the PCR products underwent gel purification. The source study handled its data this way. A total of fewer than 70 TRBV and about 13 TRBJ segments were identified across samples and were used for gene usage analysis of CDR3 amino acid clonotypes. COPE and FqMerger were used to merge filtered high-quality paired reads into contigs. BLAST was used to align contigs to IMGT TRBV, TRBD and TRBJ reference genes, and CDR3 was defined according to IMGT. Highly expanded clones were defined as clonotypes with a frequency above 0.1%. Shannon entropy was used to measure repertoire diversity, and the Gini coefficient was used to measure V-J evenness. A clonotype was considered public if more than one individual shared it. The raw public reads went through TCRdb reprocessing: fastp at Q25, MiXCR clone calling, in-frame beta chains kept. Each CDR3 protein appears once, grouped with its most common genes and DNA. These V and J calls are TCRdb output, not the study's own analysis. The sample has more than 450,000 distinct CDR3 sequences on record, about 16% of them singletons. The ten largest make up roughly an eighth of the sample.

This sample was also put to use in a study of T cells in Graves' hyperthyroidism and ophthalmopathy. As described in the second report: A patient counted as having stable Graves' hyperthyroidism if no progression to ophthalmopathy occurred over 18 months of follow-up. Hyperthyroidism patients were aged 18 to 65 years and newly diagnosed, with disease duration of less than 2 months. The study excluded patients with uncontrolled infections, other autoimmune diseases, pregnancy or lactation. Diagnoses relied on clinical symptoms, serum thyroxine and TRAb, thyroid ultrasound and orbital computed tomography. The first round of RT-PCR for the TCR CDR3 was performed with the HTBI primer set and the Qiagen OneStep RT-PCR kit. Most expanded thyroid clonotypes (frequency above 0.001) were also detected in blood, suggesting blood repertoires may reflect thyroid immune responses. A 13 V-J signature model separated ophthalmopathy from stable hyperthyroidism, with around 90% sensitivity and 81.08% specificity in cross-validation and 80%/75% in testing. In validation, progression to ophthalmopathy was predicted by the model with 65% to 71% sensitivity and 72% to 85% specificity, a median of approximately 6.5 months before onset. TCR V-J signatures able to tell the groups apart were searched for in a discovery cohort of more than 90 patients, of whom around 42 had Graves' ophthalmopathy and roughly 59 had stable Graves' hyperthyroidism. Prospective prediction of ophthalmopathy was tested in an independent validation cohort consisting of 18 to 20 hyperthyroidism patients and over 15 patients who later progressed to ophthalmopathy. For training and testing, the 100 patients in the discovery cohort were randomly divided in a 7:3 ratio. In several Graves' hyperthyroidism patients, the study also compared T-cell repertoires from thyroid tissue with T-cell repertoires from blood. Once sampling was done, hyperthyroidism patients were given methimazole at a starting dose of 30 mg daily, whereas ophthalmopathy patients were given high-dose intravenous methylprednisolone. A second multiplex PCR round built the libraries, followed by size selection and purification. Sequencing of the libraries was done on an Illumina HiSeq2000 using paired-end 100 bp reads. SOAPnuke was used to process the raw data, throwing out any read that contained adapters or uncalled bases, had a mean Phred below 15, or lacked an exact constant-primer or identifier match. COPE v1.2.5 was used to merge the high-quality paired reads, and each unique nucleotide sequence was defined as a clonotype. MiTCR v1.1 was used to align the clonotypes against IMGT TRBV, TRBD and TRBJ reference segments. Analysis was restricted to V-J combinations with a frequency above 0.0001, which covered roughly 99% of repertoires. A TCS score was defined as the ratio of F50 (clonal expansion) to E x V (chaos), with BLOSUM62-based TCRdist applied between CDR3 peptides within each V-J. Welch's t-statistics and random forest reduced some 510 V-J features to 10 to 15, which were used in a naive Bayes classifier (R e1071). Sample size was not statistically predetermined, and investigators were not blinded to group allocation. The paper reports TCR Vbeta CDR3 sequencing of 130 to 150 peripheral blood samples: 40 or so ophthalmopathy, over 70 hyperthyroidism and approximately 17 progressor patients.

The receptor chain draws on TRBV27 and TRBJ2-5; TRBD1 could be the D gene, as 6 bases match. The sequence derives from a middle-aged man with Graves disease. Donor details come from another sample of the same person, matched by shared clones. The specimen comprised peripheral blood mononuclear cells (PBMCs), sampled at new diagnosis, from a patient treated with antithyroid drugs. CDR3 region: CASSLLPKLQGNQETQYF. In nucleotides, the sequence is TGTGCCAGCAGTTTACTCCCCAAACTCCAGGGGAACCAAGAGACCCAGTACTTC.